This T cell receptor beta chain was identified during a study of beta chain features in type 1 diabetes. Since all of the isolated RNA was reverse transcribed, expressed TCRB transcripts were what got sequenced. TCRdb's table, derived via immunoSEQ multiplex PCR, lists solely in-frame clones and lacks some. The sample consists of roughly 500,000 clones, about 10% of them appearing once. This clone turned up a few times. The CDR3 totals 16 residues. Germline-derived CDR1 and CDR2 are SGHRS and YFSETQ. The J segment lost 5 bases and the V segment lost 0 bases, leaving 6 bases of the junction unmatched. This TCR was recovered from a woman in her late teens or twenties in good health. The sample consisted of naive CD4+ T cells from blood. The V and J genes are TRBV5-1 and TRBJ2-1, with TRBD1 identical over 9 bases. The CDR3 loop reads CASSLAGTGYNNEQFF. Here the CDR3 DNA reads TGCGCCAGCAGCTTGGCCGGGACAGGGTACAACAATGAGCAGTTCTTC. The whole variable domain, remainder taken from reference TRBV5-1 and TRBJ2-1, is KAGVTQTPRYLIKTRGQQVTLSCSPISGHRSVSWYQQTPGQGLQFLFEYFSETQRNKGNFPGRFSGRQFSNSRSEMNVSTLELGDSALYLCASSLAGTGYNNEQFFGPGTRLTVL.